The T cell receptor beta chain described here comes from a study of shared clonotypes between healthy human individuals. Every immunoSEQ plate was one replicate of a subset's evenly spread DNA. Profiled with immunoSEQ multiplex PCR; TCRdb holds only in-frame clones, not every one. The table lists about 2.3 million clones, less than 95% of them singletons. The V end lost 7 bases, the J end lost 2 bases, and 21 bases lay between the germline ends. Germline CDR1 is LNHDA and CDR2 is SQIVND (reference sequence). CDR3 length: 16 amino acids. The CD4+ fraction was divided into a CD45RA+ naive subset and a CD45RA-negative memory subset.

The rearrangement joins TRBV19 to TRBJ2-7, with D tentatively TRBD2 (5 bases). The source is a man younger than 35 in good health. Some clones in this sample may be carry-over from other donors' samples. Specimen: naive CD4+ T cells from PBMCs. The subset denotes: CD45RA+ positively selected. The CDR3 loop is CASTPGRRVEPYEQYF. CDR3 bases: TGTGCCAGTACCCCTGGGAGAAGAGTCGAGCCCTACGAGCAGTACTTC.